This T cell receptor (beta chain) was sequenced in a study of cytotoxic CD8 clonotypes in ibrutinib-treated CLL. TCRdb keeps only in-frame clones here, not all; method: immunoSEQ multiplex PCR. There are 130,000 or so clones in the sample; about 80% occur only once, and approximately 27% lies in the top ten. Trimming pared 4 bases from V and 0 bases from J, leaving 10 bases between. Germline V lookup: CDR1 MGHDK, CDR2 SYGVNS. This CDR3 spans 15 amino acids. V gene TRBV25-1 combines with J gene TRBJ1-3; the D gene is possibly TRBD1 (5 bases). Specimen: PBMCs, collected after 12 months of ibrutinib treatment. This sequence originates from a human donor with chronic lymphocytic leukemia. CDR3 sequence: CASSGPGSSGNTIYF. The CDR3 DNA reads as TGTGCCAGCAGTGGACCAGGGAGCTCTGGAAACACCATATATTTT.